This record looks at one T cell receptor beta chain sequence and its context. The data were obtained in a study of long-term antiretroviral therapy in people with HIV. CDR3 length: 15 residues. V was clipped by 3 bases and J by 10 bases; unmatched bases: 9. Per the germline V gene, CDR1 is PRHDT and CDR2 is FYEKMQ (reference sequence). With survey level as its setting, the immunoSEQ assay was v3.0. Clones were read by immunoSEQ multiplex PCR, and TCRdb kept only the in-frame ones, dropping some. The sample yields tens of thousands of clones, about 95% seen once. Sequencing was performed on unsorted PBMCs, taken approximately 6.3 years after starting antiretroviral therapy. The genes are TRBV13 and TRBJ1-6, with TRBD1 matching 7 bases. The TCR originated in a man in his thirties or forties with HIV. The CDR3 region has the DNA TGTGCCAGCAGCTTGCGACAGGGCCAGGGGTCACCCCTCCACTTT. It yields the protein CASSLRQGQGSPLHF.